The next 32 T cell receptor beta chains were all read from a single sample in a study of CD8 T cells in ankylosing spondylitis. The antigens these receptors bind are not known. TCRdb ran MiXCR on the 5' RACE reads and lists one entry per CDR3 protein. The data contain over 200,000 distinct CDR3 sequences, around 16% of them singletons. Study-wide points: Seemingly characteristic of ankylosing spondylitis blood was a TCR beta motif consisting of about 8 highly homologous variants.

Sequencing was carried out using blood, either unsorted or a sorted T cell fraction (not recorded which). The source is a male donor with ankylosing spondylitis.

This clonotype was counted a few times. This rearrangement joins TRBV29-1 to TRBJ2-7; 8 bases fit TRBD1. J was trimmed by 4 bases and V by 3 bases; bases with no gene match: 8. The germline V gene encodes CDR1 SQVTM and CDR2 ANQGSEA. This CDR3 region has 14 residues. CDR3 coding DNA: TGCAGCGTTGAGGCTGGACAGGGTACGTACGAGCAGTACTTC. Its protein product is CSVEAGQGTYEQYF.

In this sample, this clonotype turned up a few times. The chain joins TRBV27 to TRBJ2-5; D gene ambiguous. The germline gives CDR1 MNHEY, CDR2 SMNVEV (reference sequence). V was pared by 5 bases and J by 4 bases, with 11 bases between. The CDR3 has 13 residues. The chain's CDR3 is CASSPGVGETQYF. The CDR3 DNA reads TGTGCCAGCAGTCCGGGCGTCGGAGAGACCCAGTACTTC.

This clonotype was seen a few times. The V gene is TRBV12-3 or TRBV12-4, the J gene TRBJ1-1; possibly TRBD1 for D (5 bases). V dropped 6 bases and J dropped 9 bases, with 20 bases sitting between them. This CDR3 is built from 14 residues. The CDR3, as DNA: TGTGCCAGCAGCGAATGGGGGATCGGGGGGAAAGCTTTCTTT. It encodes CASSEWGIGGKAFF.

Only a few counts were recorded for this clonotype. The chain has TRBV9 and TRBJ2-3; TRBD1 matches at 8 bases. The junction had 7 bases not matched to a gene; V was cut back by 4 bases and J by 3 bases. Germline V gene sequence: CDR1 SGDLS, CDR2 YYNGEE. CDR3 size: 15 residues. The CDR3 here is CASSFRQGITDTQYF. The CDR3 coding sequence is TGTGCCAGCAGCTTTAGACAGGGGATTACAGATACGCAGTATTTT.

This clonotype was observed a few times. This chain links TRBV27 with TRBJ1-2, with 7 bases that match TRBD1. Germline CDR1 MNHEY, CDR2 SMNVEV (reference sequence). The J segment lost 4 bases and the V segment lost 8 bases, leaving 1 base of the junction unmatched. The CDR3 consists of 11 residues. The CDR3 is CASAGGYGYTF. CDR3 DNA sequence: TGTGCCAGCGCAGGGGGCTATGGCTACACCTTC.

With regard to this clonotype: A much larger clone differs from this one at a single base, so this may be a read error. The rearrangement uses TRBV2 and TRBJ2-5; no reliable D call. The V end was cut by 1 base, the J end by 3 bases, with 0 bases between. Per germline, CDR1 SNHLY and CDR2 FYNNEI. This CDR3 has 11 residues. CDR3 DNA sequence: TGTGCCAGCAGTGAAGAAGAGACCCAGTACTTC. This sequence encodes CASSEEETQYF.

CDR3 nucleotide sequence: TGTGCCAGTAGCGGACAGGGGGTTTACGAGCAGTACTTC. This translates into CASSGQGVYEQYF. The rearrangement joins TRBV19 to TRBJ2-7; the match to TRBD1 covers 10 bases. The CDR3 contains 13 residues. Trimming took 6 bases from V and 4 from J; bases not matched to a gene: 3. CDR1 is LNHDA and CDR2 is SQIVND in the germline V gene (reference sequence).

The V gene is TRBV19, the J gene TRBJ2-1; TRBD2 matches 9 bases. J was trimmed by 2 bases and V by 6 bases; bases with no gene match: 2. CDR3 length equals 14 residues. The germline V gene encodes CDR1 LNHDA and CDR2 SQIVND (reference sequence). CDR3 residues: CASSASGTYNEQFF. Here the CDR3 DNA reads TGTGCCAGTAGCGCTAGCGGGACCTACAATGAGCAGTTCTTC.

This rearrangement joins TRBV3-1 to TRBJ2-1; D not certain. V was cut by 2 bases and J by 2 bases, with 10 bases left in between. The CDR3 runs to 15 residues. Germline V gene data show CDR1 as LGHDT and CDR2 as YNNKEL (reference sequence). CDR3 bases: TGTGCCAGCAGCCAAAACTTAGGAACCTACAATGAGCAGTTCTTC. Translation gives CASSQNLGTYNEQFF.

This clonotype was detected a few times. The CDR3 reads CAWKGEDYGYTF. CDR3 bases: TGTGCCTGGAAAGGGGAGGACTATGGCTACACCTTC. The rearrangement joins TRBV30 to TRBJ1-2; maybe TRBD1 (5 bases). This CDR3 contains 12 residues. Germline V CDR1 and CDR2: GTSNPN, SVGIG (reference sequence). Deletions cut 4 bases from V and 3 bases from J, with 9 bases between.

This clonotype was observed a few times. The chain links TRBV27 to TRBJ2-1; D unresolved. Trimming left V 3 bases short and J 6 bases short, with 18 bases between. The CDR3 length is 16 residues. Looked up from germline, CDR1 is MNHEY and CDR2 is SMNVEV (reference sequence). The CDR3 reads CASSFSGFTTGNEQFF. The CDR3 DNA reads TGTGCCAGCAGTTTCTCCGGATTTACAACGGGCAATGAGCAGTTCTTC.

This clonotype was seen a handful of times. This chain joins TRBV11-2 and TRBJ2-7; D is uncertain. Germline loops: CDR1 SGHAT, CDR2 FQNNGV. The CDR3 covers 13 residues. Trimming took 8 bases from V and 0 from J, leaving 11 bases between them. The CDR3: CASAPRSSYEQYF. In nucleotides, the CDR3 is TGTGCCAGCGCGCCCAGGAGCTCCTACGAGCAGTACTTC. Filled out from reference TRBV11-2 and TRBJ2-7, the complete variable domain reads EAGVAQSPRYKIIEKRQSVAFWCNPISGHATLYWYQQILGQGPKLLIQFQNNGVVDDSQLPKDRFSAERLKGVDSTLKIQPAKLEDSAVYLCASAPRSSYEQYFGPGTRLTVT.

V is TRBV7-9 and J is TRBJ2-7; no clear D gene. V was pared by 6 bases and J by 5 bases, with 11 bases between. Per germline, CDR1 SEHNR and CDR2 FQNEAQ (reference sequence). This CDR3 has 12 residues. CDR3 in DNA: TGTGCCAGCAGTTTAATATCTGACGAGCAGTACTTC. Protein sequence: CASSLISDEQYF. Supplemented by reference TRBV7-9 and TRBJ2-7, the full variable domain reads DTGVSQNPRHKITKRGQNVTFRCDPISEHNRLYWYRQTLGQGPEFLTYFQNEAQLEKSRLLSDRFSAERPKGSFSTLEIQRTEQGDSAMYLCASSLISDEQYFGPGTRLTVT.

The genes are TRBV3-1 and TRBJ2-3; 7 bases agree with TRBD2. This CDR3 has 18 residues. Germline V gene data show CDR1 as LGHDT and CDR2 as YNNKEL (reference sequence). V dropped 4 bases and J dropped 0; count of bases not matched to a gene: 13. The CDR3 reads CASSLRLALLPSTDTQYF. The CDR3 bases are TGTGCCAGCAGCCTTCGACTAGCCCTACTCCCCAGCACAGATACGCAGTATTTT.

The CDR3 sequence: CASSSKTGNNQPQHF. As DNA, the CDR3 is TGTGCCAGCAGTTCGAAAACAGGGAACAATCAGCCCCAGCATTTT. The chain uses TRBV12-3 or TRBV12-4 and TRBJ1-5; D is perhaps TRBD1 (6 bases). The V end lost 4 bases, the J end lost 3 bases, and 13 bases lay between the germline ends. The CDR3 totals 15 residues.

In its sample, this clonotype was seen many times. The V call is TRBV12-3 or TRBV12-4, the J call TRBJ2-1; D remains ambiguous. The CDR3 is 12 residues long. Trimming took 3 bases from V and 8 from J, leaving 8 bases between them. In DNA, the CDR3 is TGTGCCAGCAGTTTCACGACGGATGAGCAGTTCTTC. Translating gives CASSFTTDEQFF.

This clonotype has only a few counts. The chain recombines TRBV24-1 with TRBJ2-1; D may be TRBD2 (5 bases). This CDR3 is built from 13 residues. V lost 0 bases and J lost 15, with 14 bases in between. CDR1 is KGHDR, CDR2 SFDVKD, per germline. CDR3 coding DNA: TGTGCCACCAGTGATTTGCAAGGACTCTTTCTGTTCTTC. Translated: CATSDLQGLFLFF.

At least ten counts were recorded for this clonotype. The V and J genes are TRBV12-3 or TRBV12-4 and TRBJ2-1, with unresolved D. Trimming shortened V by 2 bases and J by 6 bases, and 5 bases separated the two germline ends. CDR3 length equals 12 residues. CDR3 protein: CASSLSGNEQFF. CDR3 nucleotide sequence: TGTGCCAGCAGTTTATCGGGCAATGAGCAGTTCTTC.

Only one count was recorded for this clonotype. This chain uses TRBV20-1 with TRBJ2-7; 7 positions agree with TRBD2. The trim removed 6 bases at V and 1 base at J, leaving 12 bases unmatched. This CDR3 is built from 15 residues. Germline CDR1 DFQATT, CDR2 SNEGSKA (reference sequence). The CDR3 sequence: CSAPLFQRGSYEQYF. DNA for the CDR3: TGCAGTGCACCACTGTTCCAGCGGGGATCCTACGAGCAGTACTTC.

The CDR3 region has the DNA TGTGCCAGCAGCTCGGGACTAGCGGTCAATGAGCAGTTCTTC. This codes for CASSSGLAVNEQFF. This chain connects TRBV5-6 to TRBJ2-1, with 11 bases that match TRBD2. The CDR3 loop spans 14 amino acids. With 3 bases clipped from V and 6 bases from J, the junction kept 2 bases outside the gene matches. Germline V CDR1 and CDR2: SGHDT, YYEEEE.

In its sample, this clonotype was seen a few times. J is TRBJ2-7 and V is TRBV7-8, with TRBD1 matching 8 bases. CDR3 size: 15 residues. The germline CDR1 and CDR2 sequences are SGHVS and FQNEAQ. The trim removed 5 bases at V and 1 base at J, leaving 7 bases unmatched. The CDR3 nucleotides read TGTGCCAGCAGCGGCGCCAGGGGGCTATCCTACGAGCAGTACTTC. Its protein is CASSGARGLSYEQYF.

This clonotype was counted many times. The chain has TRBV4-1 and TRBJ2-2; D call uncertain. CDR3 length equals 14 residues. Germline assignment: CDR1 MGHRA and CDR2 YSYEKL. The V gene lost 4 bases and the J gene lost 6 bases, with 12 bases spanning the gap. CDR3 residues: CASSPLQTPGELFF. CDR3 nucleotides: TGCGCCAGCAGCCCCCTCCAAACGCCCGGGGAGCTGTTTTTT.

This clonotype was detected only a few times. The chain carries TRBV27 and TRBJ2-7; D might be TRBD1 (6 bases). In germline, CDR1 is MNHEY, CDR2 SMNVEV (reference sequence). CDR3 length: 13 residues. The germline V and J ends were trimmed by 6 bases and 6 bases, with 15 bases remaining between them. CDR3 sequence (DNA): TGTGCCAGCAGATGGACAGAAGGGAGCGAGCAGTACTTC. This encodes CASRWTEGSEQYF.

CDR3 region: CASSYWGSYEQYF. The CDR3 nucleotides are TGTGCCAGCAGTTACTGGGGGAGTTACGAGCAGTACTTC. The V call is TRBV6-2 or TRBV6-3, the J call TRBJ2-7; D possibly uses TRBD1 or TRBD2 (5 bases each). The germline CDR1 and CDR2 sequences are MNHEY and SVGEGT. The CDR3 consists of 13 residues. Trimming left V 1 base short and J 4 bases short, with 8 bases between.

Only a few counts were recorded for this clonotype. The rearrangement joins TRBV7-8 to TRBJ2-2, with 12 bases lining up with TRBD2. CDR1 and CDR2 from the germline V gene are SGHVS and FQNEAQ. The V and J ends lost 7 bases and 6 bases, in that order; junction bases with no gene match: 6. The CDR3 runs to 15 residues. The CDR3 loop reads CASIMTSGSSGELFF. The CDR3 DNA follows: TGTGCCAGCATCATGACTAGCGGGAGCTCCGGGGAGCTGTTTTTT.

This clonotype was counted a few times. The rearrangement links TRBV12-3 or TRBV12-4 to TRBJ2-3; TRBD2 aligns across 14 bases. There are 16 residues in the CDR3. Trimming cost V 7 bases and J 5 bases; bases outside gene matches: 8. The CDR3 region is CASISGTSGSVDTQYF. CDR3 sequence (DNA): TGTGCCAGCATCTCAGGGACTAGCGGGAGTGTAGATACGCAGTATTTT.

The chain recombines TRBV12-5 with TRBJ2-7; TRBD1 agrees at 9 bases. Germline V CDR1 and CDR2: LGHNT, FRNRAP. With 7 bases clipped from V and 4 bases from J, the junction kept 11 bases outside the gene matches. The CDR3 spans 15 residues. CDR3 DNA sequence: TGTGCTAGTGACCAGCCGGGACAGGGTCATTACGAGCAGTACTTC. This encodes CASDQPGQGHYEQYF.

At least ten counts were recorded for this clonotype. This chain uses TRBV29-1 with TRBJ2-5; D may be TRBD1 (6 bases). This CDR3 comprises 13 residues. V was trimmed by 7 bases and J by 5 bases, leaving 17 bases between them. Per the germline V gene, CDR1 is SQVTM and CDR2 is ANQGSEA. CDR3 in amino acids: CSATGWGVETQYF. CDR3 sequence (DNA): TGCAGCGCCACAGGGTGGGGTGTTGAGACCCAGTACTTC. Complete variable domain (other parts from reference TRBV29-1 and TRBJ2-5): SAVISQKPSRDICQRGTSLTIQCQVDSQVTMMFWYRQQPGQSLTLIATANQGSEATYESGFVIDKFPISRPNLTFSTLTVSNMSPEDSSIYLCSATGWGVETQYFGPGTRLLVL.

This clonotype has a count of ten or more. The CDR3 coding sequence is TGTGCCAGCAGCTCTGACTACGAGCAGTACTTC. It yields the protein CASSSDYEQYF. The chain uses TRBV7-9 and TRBJ2-7; no firm D call. This CDR3 has 11 residues. The V gene lost 4 bases and the J gene lost 3 bases, with 4 bases spanning the gap. CDR1 and CDR2 (germline): SEHNR, FQNEAQ (reference sequence). Variable domain in full (rest from reference TRBV7-9 and TRBJ2-7): DTGVSQNPRHKITKRGQNVTFRCDPISEHNRLYWYRQTLGQGPEFLTYFQNEAQLEKSRLLSDRFSAERPKGSFSTLEIQRTEQGDSAMYLCASSSDYEQYFGPGTRLTVT.

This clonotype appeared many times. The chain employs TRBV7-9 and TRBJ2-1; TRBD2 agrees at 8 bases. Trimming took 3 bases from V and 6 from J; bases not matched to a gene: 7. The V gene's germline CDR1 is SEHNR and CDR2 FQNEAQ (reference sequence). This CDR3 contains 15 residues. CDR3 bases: TGTGCCAGCAGCTTCGGGTCGGGGGGGCTCAATGAGCAGTTCTTC. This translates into CASSFGSGGLNEQFF.

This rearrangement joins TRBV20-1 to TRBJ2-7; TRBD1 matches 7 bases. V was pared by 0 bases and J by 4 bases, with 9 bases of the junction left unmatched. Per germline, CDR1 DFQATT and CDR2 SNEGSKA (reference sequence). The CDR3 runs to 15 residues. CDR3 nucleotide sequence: TGCAGTGCTAGAGATGTTAGGGGACAGCCGTACGAGCAGTACTTC. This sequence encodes CSARDVRGQPYEQYF.

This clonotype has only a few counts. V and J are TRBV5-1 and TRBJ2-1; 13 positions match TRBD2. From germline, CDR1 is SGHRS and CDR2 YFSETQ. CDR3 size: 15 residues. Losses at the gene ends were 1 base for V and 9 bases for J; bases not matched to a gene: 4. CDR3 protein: CASSLTSGGAAEQFF. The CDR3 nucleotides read TGCGCCAGCAGCTTGACTAGCGGGGGGGCCGCTGAGCAGTTCTTC.